This T cell receptor beta chain was identified in a study of blood T cell repertoires in COVID-19. The overall study: Collection of acute and convalescent COVID-19 samples took place in the United States, Italy and Spain. Sources were T cells, B-cell-depleted T cells, or PBMCs; the material itself was cDNA or gDNA.

V shed 6 bases, J shed 6 bases, and the junction held 0 bases outside the gene matches. This CDR3 has 11 residues. The germline CDR1 and CDR2 sequences are MDHEN and SYDVKM. Original handling: It was from reference gene primer amplification that nucleated cell counts were estimated. Using immunoSEQ multiplex PCR, the repertoire was profiled, and TCRdb retains in-frame clones only, with some absent. From that table come the V and J calls and clone size; the DNA was used to work out D and trimming. The table lists about 220,000 clones, approximately 83% of them singletons. The source of this sequence is a woman aged 60 to 75 with acute or convalescent COVID-19. The gene calls are TRBV28 and TRBJ1-1; the match to TRBD1 covers 8 bases. The source material was peripheral blood. The CDR3 loop is CASRGQAEAFF. The CDR3 DNA sequence: TGTGCCAGCAGGGGACAGGCTGAAGCTTTCTTT.